This TCR beta chain was retrieved from a study of blood T cell repertoires in COVID-19 (dated by TCRdb to about 2020). As for the study more broadly: Samples from collaborators originated in the United States, Italy and Spain and spanned both the acute and convalescent phases of COVID-19. The prospective study material was composed of cDNA or gDNA derived from T cells, B-cell-depleted T cells, or PBMCs. Deeply sampled blood TCRbeta repertoires from subjects exposed to, actively infected with, or recovered from COVID-19 were included in the dataset. A freely available public database, intended as a resource for researchers studying the immune response to SARS-CoV-2, is where the repertoires were released. The samples were drawn from the first 160 participants of the ongoing ImmuneRACE study and from over a thousand subjects provided by 6 global collaborators. Sample metadata almost always included a de-identified subject ID, COVID-19 status, age in years and sex. Where available, HLA class I and class II types were obtained from metadata supplied by the sample provider rather than from assay-based typing. The paper's findings and limits, for the study overall: The quantity of clinical and demographic metadata differed by source and by participant and was supplied without curation.

This clone was found once. What antigen it recognizes has not been identified. Per-base quality was not reported, and no clone a single base away is much larger than it. From the cysteine through the phenylalanine, the CDR3 covers 14 amino acids. The read is trimmed to its CDR3 DNA, 42 bases read in frame from base 1. The CDR1 and CDR2 encoded by the germline V gene are MDHEN and SYDVKM. The trim is 5 bases for V and 0 bases for J, with a gap of 11 bases between the germline ends. TCRbeta CDR3 regions were amplified from genomic DNA by means of the immunoSEQ Assay, a bias-controlled multiplex PCR. As for the original processing: Within the assay, amplification of reference gene primers was used to estimate how many nucleated cells each sample contained. To quantify the absolute abundance of each unique TCRbeta CDR3 rearrangement, sequence reads were collapsed and filtered. For each sample, productive Simpson clonality was calculated by taking the square root of Simpson's diversity index across productive rearrangements. Entries here come from immuneACCESS through TCRdb and include only in-frame sequences with V and J called. Some clones fail to appear in such tables; in the studies checked, an unresolved V gene covers under half of the shortfall, and the cause of the remainder is unknown. V, J and clone size are those of that table, while D and trimming were read from the DNA. This sample lists about 210,000 clones; about 83% were detected once. The ten largest clones take up roughly 2.9% of the sample.

The collaborating institutions used their own protocols to collect whole blood in K2EDTA tubes. For TCRbeta analysis, collaborator samples were shipped as frozen whole blood, as isolated PBMCs, or as DNA extracted from either sample type. Sequenced sample: peripheral blood. This TCR came from a man between 45 and 60 years old with active or convalescent COVID-19. The V gene is TRBV28 and the J gene is TRBJ2-7, with no reliable assignment of the D segment. The CDR3 loop reads CASSPLLTSYEQYF. The sequenced DNA: TGTGCCAGCAGTCCACTCCTCACCTCCTACGAGCAGTACTTC.